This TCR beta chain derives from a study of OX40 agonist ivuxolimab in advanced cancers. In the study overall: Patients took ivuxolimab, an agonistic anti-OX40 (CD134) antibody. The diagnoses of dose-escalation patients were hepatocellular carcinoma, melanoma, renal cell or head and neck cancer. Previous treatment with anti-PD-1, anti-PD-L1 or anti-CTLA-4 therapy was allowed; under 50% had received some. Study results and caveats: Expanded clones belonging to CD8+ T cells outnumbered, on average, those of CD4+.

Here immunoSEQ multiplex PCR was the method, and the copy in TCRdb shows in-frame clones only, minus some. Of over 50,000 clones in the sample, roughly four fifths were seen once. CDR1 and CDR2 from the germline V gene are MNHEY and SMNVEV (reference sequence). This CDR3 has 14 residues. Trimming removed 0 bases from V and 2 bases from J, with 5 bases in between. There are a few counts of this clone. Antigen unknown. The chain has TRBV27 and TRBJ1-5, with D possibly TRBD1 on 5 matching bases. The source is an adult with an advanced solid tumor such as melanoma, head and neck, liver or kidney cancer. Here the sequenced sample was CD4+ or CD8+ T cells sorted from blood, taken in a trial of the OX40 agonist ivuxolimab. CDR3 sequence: CASSLSGGNQPQHF. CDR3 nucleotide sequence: TGTGCCAGCAGTTTATCAGGGGGCAATCAGCCCCAGCATTTT.